The rows below give T cell receptor beta chains drawn from one sample of a study of tumor-infiltrating lymphocytes in primary liver carcinoma. Each CDR3 protein gets one entry after TCRdb re-called the multiplex PCR reads with MiXCR. The sample includes 300,000 to 400,000 distinct CDR3 sequences, 65% of them seen just once. The sample was peripheral blood. The receptors were gathered from a man aged 35 to 55 with primary liver carcinoma and hepatitis B virus infection. Both conserved end residues are part of each CDR3. D genes are given only for firm matches. Size values are once, few and many counts, or a class for expanded clones, and some rows have none.

V: TRBV6-5
size: -
D: -
J: TRBJ2-5
CDR3: CASTRGNGETRYF
DNA: TGTGCCAGCACCCGCGGGAACGGAGAGACCCGGTACTTC

V: TRBV10-2
size: -
D: TRBD2
J: TRBJ2-2
CDR3: CASSGTSTGELFF
DNA: TGCGCCAGCAGTGGGACTAGCACCGGGGAGCTGTTTTTT

V: TRBV19
size: once
D: -
J: TRBJ1-5
CDR3: CASSTLIGAGKAQPQHF
DNA: TGTGCCAGTAGTACTCTAATCGGGGCAGGGAAAGCTCAGCCCCAGCATTTT

V: TRBV6-5
size: -
D: TRBD2
J: TRBJ2-7
CDR3: CASSYLGGGGLAGGNTYEQYF
DNA: TGTGCCAGCAGTTACTTGGGTGGGGGGGGACTAGCGGGAGGCAACACCTACGAGCAGTACTTC

V: TRBV19
size: few
D: -
J: TRBJ2-2
CDR3: CASSTILRRGELFF
DNA: TGTGCCAGTAGTACGATCTTGCGACGCGGGGAGCTGTTTTTT

V: TRBV11-2
size: -
D: TRBD2
J: TRBJ2-3
CDR3: CASNSASGRADTQYF
DNA: TGTGCCAGCAACTCGGCTAGCGGGAGAGCAGATACGCAGTATTTT

V: TRBV11-1
size: many
D: TRBD1
J: TRBJ2-7
CDR3: CASSLGQGSNYEQYF
DNA: TGTGCCAGCAGCTTAGGACAGGGTAGTAACTACGAGCAGTACTTC

V: TRBV11-2
size: many
D: TRBD2
J: TRBJ2-1
CDR3: CASSPLSGKNYNEQFF
DNA: TGTGCCAGCAGCCCATTAAGCGGGAAGAACTACAATGAGCAGTTCTTC

V: TRBV4-2
size: many
D: TRBD1
J: TRBJ2-7
CDR3: CASSQGQGASYEQYF
DNA: TGTGCCAGCAGCCAAGGACAGGGGGCTTCCTACGAGCAGTACTTC

V: TRBV11-1
size: -
D: -
J: TRBJ2-5
CDR3: CVSSLGETQYF
DNA: TGTGTCAGCAGCCTCGGAGAGACCCAGTACTTC

V: TRBV4-3
size: many
D: -
J: TRBJ2-7
CDR3: CASSQEGLAREQYF
DNA: TGCGCCAGCAGCCAAGAGGGGTTAGCGCGCGAGCAGTACTTC

V: TRBV11-2
size: -
D: TRBD1
J: TRBJ2-5
CDR3: CASRGGSQETQYF
DNA: TGTGCCAGCAGAGGGGGCAGTCAAGAGACCCAGTACTTC

V: TRBV4-3
size: many
D: -
J: TRBJ1-2
CDR3: CASSQEGADGTNYGYTF
DNA: TGCGCCAGCAGCCAAGAAGGTGCCGACGGAACCAACTATGGCTACACCTTC

V: TRBV10-3
size: many
D: -
J: TRBJ2-7
CDR3: CAISLLQGSYEQYF
DNA: TGTGCCATCAGTCTACTACAGGGCTCCTACGAGCAGTACTTC

V: TRBV7-9
size: few
D: TRBD1
J: TRBJ2-1
CDR3: CASRVPGQNNEQFF
DNA: TGTGCCAGCAGGGTACCGGGACAGAACAATGAGCAGTTCTTC

V: TRBV4-3
size: many
D: -
J: TRBJ2-2
CDR3: CASSQDQGNTGELFF
DNA: TGCGCCAGCAGCCAAGACCAGGGGAACACCGGGGAGCTGTTTTTT

V: TRBV10-3
size: few
D: -
J: TRBJ1-3
CDR3: CAISEGYRAGNTIYF
DNA: TGTGCCATCAGTGAAGGGTATAGGGCTGGAAACACCATATATTTT

V: TRBV29-1
size: -
D: TRBD2
J: TRBJ2-3
CDR3: CGVEGTSGRAPSTDTQYF
DNA: TGCGGCGTCGAAGGTACTAGCGGGAGGGCCCCAAGCACAGATACGCAGTATTTT

V: TRBV11-2
size: -
D: -
J: TRBJ2-7
CDR3: CASSRGIRSTEQYF
DNA: TGTGCCAGCAGCAGAGGGATTAGGAGTACCGAGCAGTACTTC

V: TRBV6-5
size: -
D: TRBD1
J: TRBJ2-1
CDR3: CVSSGMNRDRVGEQFF
DNA: TGTGTCAGCAGTGGAATGAACCGGGACAGGGTTGGTGAGCAGTTCTTC

V: TRBV11-2
size: -
D: -
J: TRBJ2-7
CDR3: CASSFGLGGAYEQYF
DNA: TGTGCCAGCAGCTTCGGACTAGGGGGGGCCTACGAGCAGTACTTC

V: TRBV4-3
size: -
D: -
J: TRBJ1-5
CDR3: CANIQDASYSNQPQHF
DNA: TGCGCCAACATCCAAGATGCGAGTTATAGCAATCAGCCCCAGCATTTT

V: TRBV2
size: once
D: -
J: TRBJ2-7
CDR3: CASRTEVGYEQYF
DNA: TGTGCCAGCCGGACGGAGGTGGGCTACGAGCAGTACTTC

V: TRBV7-9
size: -
D: TRBD2
J: TRBJ2-1
CDR3: CTSSPPAGGIEQFF
DNA: TGTACCAGCAGCCCCCCCGCGGGAGGGATTGAGCAGTTCTTC